The 30 T cell receptor beta chains given below trace back to one sample, sequenced in a study of blood T cell repertoires in COVID-19. Clones were read by immunoSEQ multiplex PCR, and TCRdb kept only the in-frame ones, dropping some. The sample holds over 600,000 clones, approximately 90% seen once. The sequenced sample was peripheral blood. The receptors were gathered from a woman younger than 30 with acute or convalescent COVID-19.

CDR3: CASGLQGAAKNIQYF. In nucleotides, the CDR3 is TGTGCCAGCGGCCTACAGGGGGCGGCCAAAAACATTCAGTACTTC. The chain joins TRBV2 to TRBJ2-4; 9 bases are shared with TRBD1. J gave up 1 base and V 8 bases, and 6 bases lay outside the gene matches. The CDR3 consists of 15 residues. Germline lookup yields CDR1 SNHLY and CDR2 FYNNEI.

Worth noting for this clone: Sequence at one end of the junction differs from germline and may be a read error. V is TRBV4-1 and J is TRBJ2-3; 7 bases agree with TRBD2. Germline lookup yields CDR1 MGHRA and CDR2 YSYEKL. This CDR3 is 12 amino acids long. This chain's CDR3 is CASSQIGLVEHF. The CDR3 coding sequence is TGCGCCAGCAGCCAAATCGGACTAGTCGAACATTTT.

This chain links TRBV18 with TRBJ2-7; D unresolved. Germline-derived CDR1 and CDR2 are KGHSH and LQKENI. Trimming took 6 bases from V and 5 from J, leaving 17 bases between them. This CDR3 contains 14 residues. Here the CDR3 reads CASSRRRLAHEQYF. The CDR3 DNA reads as TGTGCCAGCTCCCGGCGACGACTGGCGCACGAGCAGTACTTC. Together with reference TRBV18 and TRBJ2-7, the CDR3 gives the full variable domain: NAGVMQNPRHLVRRRGQEARLRCSPMKGHSHVYWYRQLPEEGLKFMVYLQKENIIDESGMPKERFSAEFPKEGPSILRIQQVVRGDSAAYFCASSRRRLAHEQYFGPGTRLTVT.

V gene TRBV30 combines with J gene TRBJ1-2; no firm D call. The ends were cut back, 0 bases at V and 8 bases at J, with 10 bases in the middle. The V gene's germline CDR1 is GTSNPN and CDR2 SVGIG (reference sequence). The length of the CDR3 is 12 residues. The CDR3 is CAWSVLPLGYTF. In nucleotides, the CDR3 is TGTGCCTGGAGTGTACTACCGCTCGGCTACACCTTC.

This chain joins TRBV27 and TRBJ2-7; 7 positions agree with TRBD1. The ends lost 2 bases at V and 5 bases at J; junction bases unmatched: 6. Germline V gene sequence: CDR1 MNHEY, CDR2 SMNVEV (reference sequence). CDR3 size: 14 residues. The CDR3 spells CASSLRQGGDEQYF. The CDR3 coding sequence is TGTGCCAGCAGTTTACGACAGGGTGGGGACGAGCAGTACTTC.

The chain joins TRBV10-3 to TRBJ1-2; D gene uncertain. The CDR3 runs 14 residues. Trimming cost V 6 bases and J 2 bases, with 13 bases left between them. The germline V gene encodes CDR1 ENHRY and CDR2 SYGVKD. The DNA of the CDR3 is TGTGCCATCAGCTCCCCCGGAGAGAACTATGGCTACACCTTC. Its translation is CAISSPGENYGYTF.

In its sample, this clone was seen once. V is TRBV6-6 and J is TRBJ2-2, with TRBD1 as a possible D gene (6 bases). The CDR3 totals 11 residues. V was trimmed by 6 bases and J by 8 bases, leaving 7 bases between them. Germline CDR1 MNHNY, CDR2 SVGAGI (reference sequence). The CDR3 DNA reads as TGTGCCAGCAGAGGGGGAGGGGAGCTGTTTTTT. It encodes CASRGGGELFF.

V gene TRBV5-1 combines with J gene TRBJ1-1, with 10 bases fitting TRBD1. V dropped 3 bases and J dropped 1; count of bases not matched to a gene: 3. The germline V gene encodes CDR1 SGHRS and CDR2 YFSETQ. CDR3 length equals 15 residues. The CDR3 DNA reads TGCGCCAGCAGCTCCGGGACAGGGGAGAACACTGAAGCTTTCTTT. This encodes CASSSGTGENTEAFF.

The genes are TRBV5-1 and TRBJ2-1; D call uncertain. In germline, CDR1 is SGHRS, CDR2 YFSETQ. Trimming shortened V by 1 base and J by 6 bases, and 2 bases separated the two germline ends. The CDR3 contains 11 residues. The CDR3 protein is CASSLLNEQFF. The CDR3 DNA sequence: TGCGCCAGCAGCTTGCTCAATGAGCAGTTCTTC.

The chain combines TRBV4-2 with TRBJ2-1, with 8 bases matching TRBD1. This CDR3 is 17 amino acids long. Germline assignment: CDR1 LGHNA and CDR2 YNFKEQ. J gave up 2 bases and V 1 base, and 7 bases lay outside the gene matches. The CDR3 sequence: CASSQGPQGATYNEQFF. The CDR3, as DNA: TGTGCCAGCAGCCAAGGACCCCAGGGGGCGACCTACAATGAGCAGTTCTTC.

The chain employs TRBV30 and TRBJ2-5, with no clear D. CDR1 and CDR2 (germline): GTSNPN, SVGIG (reference sequence). CDR3 length: 12 amino acids. Trimming took off 3 bases at V and 5 bases at J, with 10 bases between the two ends. The CDR3 protein is CAWRGQAETQYF. The DNA for the CDR3 is TGTGCCTGGAGGGGCCAGGCGGAGACCCAGTACTTC.

This chain joins TRBV23-1 and TRBJ2-2; perhaps TRBD2 as D (5 bases). TRBV23-1 is annotated as an ORF whose role is uncertain. This CDR3 region has 16 residues. V lost 0 bases and J 3 bases, leaving 11 bases between the germline ends. CDR3 bases: TGCGCCAGCAGTCAATCGTTAAGGAGGTACACCGGGGAGCTGTTTTTT. It is translated as CASSQSLRRYTGELFF.

This chain connects TRBV5-1 to TRBJ1-5; 8 bases line up with TRBD1. The CDR3 consists of 14 residues. Per the germline V gene, CDR1 is SGHRS and CDR2 is YFSETQ. The trim removed 3 bases at V and 6 bases at J, leaving 5 bases unmatched. CDR3 sequence: CASSSDRGGQPQHF. In nucleotides, the CDR3 is TGCGCCAGCAGCTCCGACAGGGGTGGTCAGCCCCAGCATTTT.

This chain connects TRBV9 to TRBJ1-1, with no clear D. CDR1 is SGDLS, CDR2 YYNGEE, per germline. The CDR3 totals 13 residues. The V gene lost 3 bases and the J gene lost 4 bases, with 10 bases spanning the gap. CDR3 DNA: TGTGCCAGCAGCGGATCAGTAGCCACTGAAGCTTTCTTT. This gives the protein CASSGSVATEAFF. The entire variable domain, with the rest obtained from reference TRBV9 and TRBJ1-1, is as follows: DSGVTQTPKHLITATGQRVTLRCSPRSGDLSVYWYQQSLDQGLQFLIQYYNGEERAKGNILERFSAQQFPDLHSELNLSSLELGDSALYFCASSGSVATEAFFGQGTRLTVV.

The chain joins TRBV3-1 (or the pseudogene TRBV3-2) to TRBJ2-2; D perhaps matches TRBD1 (6 bases). CDR1 is LGHDT, CDR2 YNNKEL, per germline (reference sequence). The CDR3 has 15 amino acids. Trimming removed 4 bases from V and 0 bases from J, with 9 bases in between. The CDR3 protein is CASSPGTTNTGELFF. The CDR3 DNA reads TGTGCCAGCAGCCCCGGGACAACGAACACCGGGGAGCTGTTTTTT.

This chain connects TRBV7-8 to TRBJ2-2, with D possibly being TRBD1 (5 bases). CDR1 and CDR2 from the germline V gene are SGHVS and FQNEAQ. There are 16 residues in the CDR3. Trimming left V 5 bases short and J 5 bases short, with 18 bases between. The CDR3 region is CASSRNRLPLTGELFF. For the CDR3, the DNA is TGTGCCAGCAGCAGAAACAGGTTACCCTTAACCGGGGAGCTGTTTTTT.

V and J are TRBV27 and TRBJ1-1; no firm D call. V was trimmed by 1 base and J by 3 bases, leaving 9 bases between them. The length of the CDR3 is 14 residues. Germline V gene data show CDR1 as MNHEY and CDR2 as SMNVEV (reference sequence). The CDR3 loop reads CASSLYFFDTEAFF. DNA for the CDR3: TGTGCCAGCAGTTTATATTTTTTCGACACTGAAGCTTTCTTT.

This chain joins TRBV5-6 and TRBJ2-7; 9 positions agree with TRBD1. From germline, CDR1 is SGHDT and CDR2 YYEEEE. The V gene end was trimmed by 6 bases and the J gene end by 6 bases; junction bases not matched to a gene: 10. The CDR3 is 14 residues long. CDR3 in amino acids: CASNLGTGRREQYF. CDR3 DNA sequence: TGTGCCAGCAACCTCGGGACAGGGCGTCGCGAGCAGTACTTC.

The CDR3 DNA is TGCGCCAGCAGCTGGGGACTATCCTACGAGCAGTACTTC. Its translation: CASSWGLSYEQYF. V usage is TRBV5-1 and J usage is TRBJ2-7; the match to TRBD2 covers 7 bases. The germline gives CDR1 SGHRS, CDR2 YFSETQ. This CDR3 has 13 residues. The J segment lost 1 base and the V segment lost 3 bases, leaving 1 base of the junction unmatched.

This clone turned up a few times. In nucleotides, the CDR3 is TGTGCCAGCAATACCGGGACAGGGGGCTATGGCTACACCTTC. Translated, it gives CASNTGTGGYGYTF. V gene TRBV6-5 combines with J gene TRBJ1-2, with 11 bases matching TRBD1. V lost 7 bases, J lost 4 bases, and 5 bases stayed unmatched. This CDR3 region has 14 residues. Per germline, CDR1 MNHEY and CDR2 SVGAGI.

CDR3 region: CASSEIKGNEAFF. The CDR3 region has the DNA TGTGCCAGCAGTGAAATCAAGGGGAATGAAGCTTTCTTT. This chain links TRBV2 with TRBJ1-1; D possibly corresponds to TRBD1 (5 bases). The germline CDR1 and CDR2 sequences are SNHLY and FYNNEI. The CDR3 runs to 13 residues. V was pared by 2 bases and J by 7 bases, with 11 bases between.

V gene TRBV6-5 combines with J gene TRBJ2-5; 7 nucleotides align to TRBD2. The CDR3 is 14 residues long. V was clipped by 6 bases and J by 3 bases; unmatched bases: 7. The germline gives CDR1 MNHEY, CDR2 SVGAGI. The CDR3 loop reads CASRRGVLEETQYF. Here the CDR3 DNA reads TGTGCCAGCAGACGGGGGGTCTTAGAAGAGACCCAGTACTTC.

The rearrangement links TRBV3-1 (or the pseudogene TRBV3-2) to TRBJ2-1; no clear D gene. V dropped 4 bases and J dropped 8 bases, with 18 bases sitting between them. This CDR3 has 15 amino acids. CDR1 LGHDT and CDR2 YNNKEL come from the germline V gene (reference sequence). This CDR3 is CASSPQYVAGDEQFF. The CDR3 bases are TGTGCCAGCAGCCCCCAGTACGTCGCCGGAGATGAGCAGTTCTTC.

The chain joins TRBV6-5 to TRBJ1-5; 7 bases are a match to TRBD1. The germline V gene encodes CDR1 MNHEY and CDR2 SVGAGI. With V trimmed by 9 bases and J by 7 bases, 6 bases remained unmatched. This CDR3 region has 12 residues. The CDR3 loop is CASGGGVQPQHF. The DNA for the CDR3 is TGTGCCAGTGGAGGGGGCGTACAGCCCCAGCATTTT.

This clone was observed a single time. The rearrangement joins TRBV24-1 to TRBJ2-3, with 7 bases lining up with TRBD1. The CDR3 has 15 amino acids. V was pared by 1 base and J by 8 bases, with 8 bases of the junction left unmatched. Germline CDR1 reads KGHDR; CDR2 reads SFDVKD. CDR3 nucleotides: TGTGCCACCAGTGATTTCCGGCAGGGGGTAGGTACGCAGTATTTT. Residues: CATSDFRQGVGTQYF.

About this clone itself: This specimen includes other DNA sequences encoding the same CDR3. This chain joins TRBV7-9 and TRBJ2-2; no reliable D call. The CDR3 spans 13 residues. Trimming left V 3 bases short and J 4 bases short, with 6 bases between. Germline V lookup: CDR1 SEHNR, CDR2 FQNEAQ (reference sequence). CDR3 DNA: TGTGCCAGCAGCTTTCCAGGCACCGGGGAGCTGTTTTTT. This translates into CASSFPGTGELFF.

The rearrangement uses TRBV7-9 and TRBJ2-5; 10 positions agree with TRBD1. CDR1 and CDR2 from the germline V gene are SEHNR and FQNEAQ (reference sequence). V dropped 4 bases and J dropped 1; count of bases not matched to a gene: 3. This CDR3 comprises 15 residues. CDR3 amino acids: CASSWGQGSQETQYF. In DNA form, the CDR3 reads TGTGCCAGCAGCTGGGGACAGGGGAGCCAAGAGACCCAGTACTTC.

V is TRBV12-3 or TRBV12-4 and J is TRBJ1-2; 7 bases fit TRBD1. The length of the CDR3 is 13 residues. V dropped 4 bases and J dropped 4; count of bases not matched to a gene: 3. CDR3 sequence reads: CASSYRGTYGYTF. CDR3 DNA sequence: TGTGCCAGCAGTTACAGGGGAACCTATGGCTACACCTTC.

This rearrangement joins TRBV3-1 (or the pseudogene TRBV3-2) to TRBJ1-2; D unresolved. Germline V gives CDR1 LGHDT, CDR2 YNNKEL (reference sequence). The CDR3 contains 14 residues. The V end lost 0 bases, the J end lost 6 bases, and 11 bases lay between the germline ends. The CDR3 sequence: CASSQDRVIDGYTF. Here the CDR3 DNA reads TGTGCCAGCAGCCAAGATCGGGTGATCGATGGCTACACCTTC.

The J gene is TRBJ1-4, the V gene TRBV5-6, with 7 positions matching TRBD1. Trimming took 5 bases from V and 8 from J; bases not matched to a gene: 6. The CDR3 contains 13 residues. Germline V gene lookup returns CDR1 SGHDT and CDR2 YYEEEE. The CDR3 nucleotides are TGTGCCAGCAGAGACAGGGTTAACGAAAAACTGTTTTTT. It translates to CASRDRVNEKLFF.